Shown below are 14 T cell receptor beta chains from a single sample sequenced in a study of CD8 T cells in ankylosing spondylitis. TCRdb recomputed calls from the 5' RACE reads with MiXCR, one row per CDR3 protein. The data contain 300,000 to 350,000 distinct CDR3 sequences, about 14% of them singletons. Sample: blood, either unsorted or a sorted T cell fraction (not recorded which). The receptors come from a male donor with ankylosing spondylitis or in good health (not recorded which).

The chain has TRBV12-3 or TRBV12-4 and TRBJ1-1; tentative D call: TRBD1 (5 bases). V lost 6 bases and J 4 bases, leaving 9 bases between the germline ends. The CDR3 has 12 residues. CDR3 region: CASRRGGTEAFF. CDR3 sequence (DNA): TGTGCCAGCAGGCGGGGGGGCACTGAAGCTTTCTTT.

V usage is TRBV7-2 and J usage is TRBJ1-1; no definite D call. Trimming cost V 5 bases and J 2 bases, with 15 bases left between them. From germline, CDR1 is SGHTA and CDR2 FQGNSA. The length of the CDR3 is 15 residues. The CDR3: CASSASRGSNTEAFF. The DNA of the CDR3 is TGTGCCAGCAGCGCTAGCCGGGGTAGTAACACTGAAGCTTTCTTT.

This chain links TRBV7-8 with TRBJ1-4; unclear D gene. The V end was cut by 3 bases, the J end by 8 bases, with 10 bases between. The CDR3 covers 13 residues. From germline, CDR1 is SGHVS and CDR2 FQNEAQ. The CDR3 DNA sequence: TGTGCCAGCAGCTTTAGAGGAGAAGAAAAACTGTTTTTT. It is translated as CASSFRGEEKLFF.

This clonotype was detected many times. The chain uses TRBV12-3 or TRBV12-4 and TRBJ1-2; D unresolved. This CDR3 contains 11 residues. Trimming took off 3 bases at V and 8 bases at J, with 7 bases between the two ends. The chain's CDR3 is CASSFSWGYTF. The CDR3 nucleotides read TGTGCCAGCAGTTTCTCTTGGGGCTACACCTTC.

The table lists this clonotype with a few counts. The chain recombines TRBV10-3 with TRBJ1-5; maybe TRBD1 (5 bases). In germline, CDR1 is ENHRY, CDR2 SYGVKD. V lost 10 bases and J lost 7, with 17 bases in between. The CDR3 is made up of 13 amino acids. The CDR3 sequence is CATGTNSGQPQHF. CDR3 DNA sequence: TGTGCCACGGGGACCAACTCGGGACAGCCCCAGCATTTT.

In this sample, this clonotype turned up a few times. The chain is built from TRBV5-1 and TRBJ1-1; D possibly corresponds to TRBD1 (5 bases). Trimming left V 4 bases short and J 1 base short, with 11 bases between. Germline V gene lookup returns CDR1 SGHRS and CDR2 YFSETQ. The CDR3 loop spans 14 amino acids. This CDR3 is CASSPGHTNTEAFF. The CDR3 DNA is TGCGCCAGCAGCCCCGGACATACGAACACTGAAGCTTTCTTT.

This clonotype was counted at least ten times. The V call is TRBV25-1, the J call TRBJ1-4; 8 bases match TRBD1. The CDR3 runs to 13 residues. From germline, CDR1 is MGHDK and CDR2 SYGVNS. The trim removed 8 bases at V and 7 bases at J, leaving 6 bases unmatched. CDR3 residues: CASSGTGREKLFF. The CDR3 DNA sequence: TGTGCCAGCTCAGGGACAGGTCGTGAAAAACTGTTTTTT.

This clonotype was counted many times. The chain links TRBV5-1 to TRBJ2-1; the D gene could be TRBD1 or TRBD2 (5 bases each). Between the trimmed V and J ends, which lost 0 bases and 7 bases, there was a span of 14 bases. CDR1 is SGHRS, CDR2 YFSETQ, per germline. The CDR3 totals 15 residues. The CDR3 region has the DNA TGCGCCAGCAGCTTGGAGGCTAGCAGGGTGAATGAGCAGTTCTTC. Its translation: CASSLEASRVNEQFF. Together with reference TRBV5-1 and TRBJ2-1, the CDR3 gives the full variable domain: KAGVTQTPRYLIKTRGQQVTLSCSPISGHRSVSWYQQTPGQGLQFLFEYFSETQRNKGNFPGRFSGRQFSNSRSEMNVSTLELGDSALYLCASSLEASRVNEQFFGPGTRLTVL.

This clonotype came up a few times. The J gene is TRBJ1-2, the V gene TRBV11-2; D gene uncertain. This CDR3 is 13 amino acids long. V lost 5 bases and J lost 4, with 11 bases in between. Germline V gene sequence: CDR1 SGHAT, CDR2 FQNNGV. CDR3 residues: CASSPQAVYGYTF. The CDR3 DNA reads TGTGCCAGCAGCCCCCAGGCCGTCTATGGCTACACCTTC.

At least ten counts were recorded for this clonotype. This chain joins TRBV28 and TRBJ1-1, with 8 bases that match TRBD1. CDR3 length: 12 amino acids. V shed 5 bases, J shed 14 bases, and the junction held 10 bases outside the gene matches. Germline CDR1 reads MDHEN; CDR2 reads SYDVKM. The CDR3, as DNA: TGTGCCAGCAGTGTGGCAGGGGGCGTGTTGTTCTTT. Protein sequence: CASSVAGGVLFF.

This clonotype was found many times. This sequence joins TRBV12-3 or TRBV12-4 and TRBJ1-6, with TRBD1 as a possible D gene (6 bases). Trimming took off 4 bases at V and 13 bases at J, with 17 bases between the two ends. The CDR3 totals 14 residues. CDR3 nucleotide sequence: TGTGCCAGCAGTTCGACAGGCCCCGGGGTTCCCCTCCACTTT. Translation gives CASSSTGPGVPLHF.

In its sample, this clonotype was seen a few times. The chain couples TRBV7-9 to TRBJ2-1; D remains unclear. From germline, CDR1 is SEHNR and CDR2 FQNEAQ (reference sequence). The CDR3 covers 14 residues. The V and J ends lost 5 bases and 5 bases respectively, with 13 bases between them. CDR3 region: CASSPFPNHNEQFF. CDR3 coding DNA: TGTGCCAGCAGCCCCTTTCCAAACCACAATGAGCAGTTCTTC.

The chain combines TRBV5-1 with TRBJ2-5, with 9 bases matching TRBD1. Germline assignment: CDR1 SGHRS and CDR2 YFSETQ. The CDR3 is 14 amino acids. Germline trimming cut 0 bases from V and 3 bases from J; bases unmatched to any gene: 0. The chain's CDR3 is CASSLGTGEETQYF. Here the CDR3 DNA reads TGCGCCAGCAGCTTGGGGACAGGGGAAGAGACCCAGTACTTC.

In its sample, this clonotype was seen many times. The genes are TRBV10-3 and TRBJ1-1; 9 bases are a match to TRBD1. J gave up 3 bases and V 6 bases, and 8 bases lay outside the gene matches. The CDR3 sequence is 15 residues long. The V gene's germline CDR1 is ENHRY and CDR2 SYGVKD. The CDR3 nucleotides read TGTGCCATCAGAACAGGGGGCAGAGGGGACACTGAAGCTTTCTTT. Translation gives CAIRTGGRGDTEAFF.